This is a list of T cell receptor beta chains from one sample in a study of T cell responses to AZD1222 COVID-19 vaccine. Method: immunoSEQ multiplex PCR; TCRdb's copy keeps in-frame clones and lacks some. In the table there are 150,000 or so clones, under 95% of which are singletons. Sequencing was performed on peripheral blood, taken on day 0 of AZD1222 vaccination. These receptors all stem from an adult in good health. Each CDR3 is given with its conserved first and last residue. A D gene is named only where the DNA matches it firmly. Some rows have no size entry. The others give once, few or many, or a class for an expanded clone.

cdr3_nt	cdr3_aa	d_call	j_call	v_call	clone_size
TGTGCCAGCAGCCAACATCCAGCGCGAGGGCATGAGCAGTTCTTC	CASSQHPARGHEQFF	-	TRBJ2-1	TRBV3-1/TRBV3-2	-
TGTGCCAGCTCACCGCGGCGACAGGGTGGCAACGAGCAGTACTTC	CASSPRRQGGNEQYF	TRBD1	TRBJ2-7	TRBV18	-
TGCGCCAGCAGCCAAGCTCTTAATCAGCCCCAGCATTTT	CASSQALNQPQHF	-	TRBJ1-5	TRBV4-3	-
TGTGCCAGCAGTTCCCTTACCGGGACAGGGACAGAGACCCAGTACTTC	CASSSLTGTGTETQYF	TRBD1	TRBJ2-5	TRBV6-5	-
TGTGCCAGCAGTTCGAAAGGGGCTTCTAATGAAAAACTGTTTTTT	CASSSKGASNEKLFF	-	TRBJ1-4	TRBV28	-
TGTGCCAGCAGCGCAGGGTCGTGGGGAACTGAAGCTTTCTTT	CASSAGSWGTEAFF	-	TRBJ1-1	TRBV9	-
TGTGCCAGCTCACCGGAGTTTGCCAATAATTCACCCCTCCACTTT	CASSPEFANNSPLHF	-	TRBJ1-6	TRBV18	-
TGTGCCAGCAGCTTGGGCGGGACAGGGATCTACGAGCAGTACTTC	CASSLGGTGIYEQYF	TRBD1	TRBJ2-7	TRBV5-6	-
TGCGCCAGCAGCCCAGACAGGGATCCAAGAAACACCATATATTTT	CASSPDRDPRNTIYF	TRBD1	TRBJ1-3	TRBV4-1	medium-sized
TGTGCCAGTACCCCCGGGGCCTCCTACAATGAGCAGTTCTTC	CASTPGASYNEQFF	-	TRBJ2-1	TRBV19	-
TGCGCCAGCAGCTTGGTAACAGGGGGTACCTACGAGCAGTACTTC	CASSLVTGGTYEQYF	TRBD1	TRBJ2-7	TRBV5-1	-
TGTGCCACCAGTGATTGGGGCAGGGCGGCCTACAATGAGCAGTTCTTC	CATSDWGRAAYNEQFF	-	TRBJ2-1	TRBV24-1	-
TGTGCCACCTGGGTCCGGGGAAACTATGGCTACACCTTC	CATWVRGNYGYTF	-	TRBJ1-2	TRBV19	once